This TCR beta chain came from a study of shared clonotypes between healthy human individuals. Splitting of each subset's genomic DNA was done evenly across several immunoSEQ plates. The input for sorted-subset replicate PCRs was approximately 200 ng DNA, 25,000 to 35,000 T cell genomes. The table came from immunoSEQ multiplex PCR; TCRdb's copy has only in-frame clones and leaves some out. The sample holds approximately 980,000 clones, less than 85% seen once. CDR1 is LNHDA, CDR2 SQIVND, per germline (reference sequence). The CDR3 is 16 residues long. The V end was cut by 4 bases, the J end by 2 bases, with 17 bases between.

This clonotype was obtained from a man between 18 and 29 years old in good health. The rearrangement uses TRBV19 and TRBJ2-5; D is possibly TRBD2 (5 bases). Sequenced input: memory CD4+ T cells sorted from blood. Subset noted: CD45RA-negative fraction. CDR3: CASSTRRTGLQETQYF. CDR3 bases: TGTGCCAGTAGTACCCGAAGGACTGGACTTCAAGAGACCCAGTACTTC.